Listed below are T cell receptor beta chains from one sample, sequenced in a study of T cells in Graves' hyperthyroidism and ophthalmopathy. Each CDR3 protein gets one entry after TCRdb re-called the multiplex PCR reads with MiXCR. This repertoire shows hundreds of thousands of distinct CDR3 sequences, approximately 19% found once; its top ten account for 3% to 4.5%. The specimen sequenced was blood. The source is a woman aged 18-35 years with Graves' hyperthyroidism. Both conserved end residues are part of each CDR3. A D gene is named only where the DNA matches it firmly. Clone size is stated in some rows and not others, as once, few, many or a class when expanded.

V gene	clone size	J gene	D gene	CDR3 DNA	CDR3 protein
TRBV10-3	NA	TRBJ1-2	NA	TGTGCCATCAGTGATAATGAGAGGGCTATAGGCTATGGCTACACCTTC	CAISDNERAIGYGYTF
TRBV19	few	TRBJ2-5	TRBD2	TGTGCCAGTACCCAGAGCCCCCCCCAGGGCGGGGGAGAGACCCAGTACTTC	CASTQSPPQGGGETQYF
TRBV4-1	few	TRBJ1-6	NA	TGCGCCAGCAGCCAAGGCCAGGGGCCAAATTCACCCCTCCACTTT	CASSQGQGPNSPLHF
TRBV5-1	many	TRBJ1-1	NA	TGCGCCAGCAGCTTGTCGGCCTTTTGGGGGAGGAGGACGAACACTGAAGCTTTCTTT	CASSLSAFWGRRTNTEAFF
TRBV18	NA	TRBJ2-7	TRBD1	TGTGCCAGCTCACGGGACAGGGGCTACCTACCAGGCTCCTACGAGCAGTACTTC	CASSRDRGYLPGSYEQYF
TRBV12-3/TRBV12-4	many	TRBJ2-5	TRBD2	TGTGCCAGCAGTTTCAGCCTAGCGGGGGGCCGGGGCCAGTACTTC	CASSFSLAGGRGQYF
TRBV7-2	many	TRBJ1-2	NA	TGTGCCAGCAGCCCATACTTGACGGACAATGGCTACACCTTC	CASSPYLTDNGYTF
TRBV5-5	many	TRBJ1-5	TRBD1	TGTGCCAGCAGCTTTGTCACCGGACAGGGGAATCAGCCCCAGCATTTT	CASSFVTGQGNQPQHF
TRBV14	many	TRBJ2-7	NA	TGTGCCAGCAGCCAAGCCTACGAGCAGTACTTC	CASSQAYEQYF
TRBV29-1	NA	TRBJ1-1	NA	TGCAGCGTTGATTCTAAGGCATGGGGAGAGGAAGCTTTCTTT	CSVDSKAWGEEAFF
TRBV6-5	NA	TRBJ2-5	NA	TGTGCCAGCAGTTACTCGGACGTTGGAGAGACCCAGTACTTC	CASSYSDVGETQYF
TRBV20-1	many	TRBJ1-2	TRBD1	TGCAGTGCTAGACCCGACAGGGAGACCTATGGCTACACCTTC	CSARPDRETYGYTF
TRBV6-5	many	TRBJ1-5	TRBD1	TGTGCCAGCAGTTCGGACAGGGATAGCAATCAGCCCCAGCATTTT	CASSSDRDSNQPQHF
TRBV12-3/TRBV12-4	many	TRBJ1-5	NA	TGTGCCAGCAGTGGGGCCTACTCCCTTAGCAATCAGCCCCAGCATTTT	CASSGAYSLSNQPQHF
TRBV20-1	NA	TRBJ1-6	TRBD1	TGCAGTGCCCTGGGGACAGGGAGATCGTCACCCCTCCACTTT	CSALGTGRSSPLHF
TRBV11-1	NA	TRBJ2-5	NA	TGTGCCAGCAGCGAACCCCCCGACGCAATAAAAGCGCAAGAGACCCAGTACTTC	CASSEPPDAIKAQETQYF
TRBV6-1	many	TRBJ2-7	NA	TGTGCCAGCAGGAAAGCAGGAGACTACGAGCAGTACTTC	CASRKAGDYEQYF
TRBV5-1	NA	TRBJ2-7	NA	TGCGCCAGCAGCGTGGGTGGAGGGCAAGGTTACGAGCAGTACTTC	CASSVGGGQGYEQYF
TRBV4-2	many	TRBJ1-1	TRBD1	TGTGCCAGCAGCCACGTCGGGACAGGACCTGAAGCTTTCTTT	CASSHVGTGPEAFF
TRBV6-2/TRBV6-3	NA	TRBJ1-1	TRBD1	TGTGCCAGCAGGCAGACAGGGGTGAACACTGAAGCTTTCTTT	CASRQTGVNTEAFF
TRBV6-5	many	TRBJ1-5	NA	TGTGCCAGCAGCTCCCTTTCGAGAAGCAATCAGCCCCAGCATTTT	CASSSLSRSNQPQHF
TRBV12-3/TRBV12-4	many	TRBJ1-1	NA	TGTGCCAGCAGGCAGGACCCTGAAGCTTTCTTT	CASRQDPEAFF
TRBV6-1	NA	TRBJ1-2	NA	TGTGCCAGCAGTGAAAGTAGGGGAATCGGTTATGGCTACACCTTC	CASSESRGIGYGYTF
TRBV12-3/TRBV12-4	many	TRBJ2-7	NA	TGTGCCAGCGGAGCAACTGCCCTGAGCTCCTACGAGCAGTACTTC	CASGATALSSYEQYF
TRBV27	many	TRBJ1-2	NA	TGTGCCAGCAGTTTTAAGACTGTGGGCTATGGCTACACCTTC	CASSFKTVGYGYTF
TRBV5-1	NA	TRBJ2-5	TRBD2	TGCGCCAGCAGCTATAGCGGGGGGCCTATAGAGACCCAGTACTTC	CASSYSGGPIETQYF
TRBV6-1	many	TRBJ2-7	NA	TGTGCCAGCAGGGAACGGGACAAGTCCTACGAGCAGTACTTC	CASRERDKSYEQYF
TRBV7-9	few	TRBJ2-3	NA	TGTGCCAGCAGCTTCAGGGATGATACGCAGTATTTT	CASSFRDDTQYF
TRBV19	NA	TRBJ2-5	TRBD2	TGTGCCAGTAGTATAGGTCTCGATTGGGAGGGGACCCAGTACTTC	CASSIGLDWEGTQYF
TRBV7-2	few	TRBJ2-7	TRBD1	TGTGCCAGCAGCTTAGTCGGGACAGGCTACGAGCAGTACTTC	CASSLVGTGYEQYF
TRBV11-1	many	TRBJ1-2	NA	TGTGCCAGCAGCCCCCCTCTGCGAGGCGATAACTATGGCTACACCTTC	CASSPPLRGDNYGYTF
TRBV11-2	few	TRBJ2-2	TRBD1	TGTGCCAGCAGCTTCATTCGACAGGGGAAGGCCGGGGAGCTGTTTTTT	CASSFIRQGKAGELFF
TRBV3-1	many	TRBJ1-2	TRBD1	TGTGCCAGCAGCCAAGCAGGGGGCGGAAGCTATGGCTACACCTTC	CASSQAGGGSYGYTF
TRBV20-1	many	TRBJ2-7	TRBD2	TGCAGTGCTAGGGAATTAGCGGGGGCGTCCTACGAGCAGTACTTC	CSARELAGASYEQYF
TRBV12-3/TRBV12-4	many	TRBJ1-1	NA	TGTGCCAGCGCCTTCCGGGACACAAAGGGGAGGAACACTGAAGCTTTCTTT	CASAFRDTKGRNTEAFF
TRBV5-1	many	TRBJ1-3	NA	TGCGCCAGCAGCTACGGGGATTTCTCTGGAAACACCATATATTTT	CASSYGDFSGNTIYF
TRBV7-2	many	TRBJ1-5	NA	TGTGCCAGCAGCTTAGCGGGCACTCTGCCTAATCAGCCCCAGCATTTT	CASSLAGTLPNQPQHF
TRBV5-1	few	TRBJ2-2	TRBD1	TGCGCCAGCAGCCCAAAATCGGGACAGGGGTATAGTGGCACCGGGGAGCTGTTTTTT	CASSPKSGQGYSGTGELFF
TRBV7-9	many	TRBJ2-2	NA	TGTGCCAGCAGCTTAGCGTACGGTGTCACCGGGGAGCTGTTTTTT	CASSLAYGVTGELFF
TRBV6-5	many	TRBJ1-1	NA	TGTGCCAGCAGTTACTCGGACTGGGCCGGGTTCGGAACTGAAGCTTTCTTT	CASSYSDWAGFGTEAFF
TRBV12-3/TRBV12-4	many	TRBJ2-2	TRBD1	TGTGCCAGCAGTCAAGACAGGGGCACCGGGGAGCTGTTTTTT	CASSQDRGTGELFF
TRBV6-1	NA	TRBJ2-5	TRBD2	TGTGCCAGCAGCACTAGCGGGGGCCCGGAGACCCAGTACTTC	CASSTSGGPETQYF
TRBV5-6	NA	TRBJ1-5	NA	TGTGCCAGCACCTTGGGGGTGGGCAATCAGCCCCAGCATTTT	CASTLGVGNQPQHF
TRBV7-8	many	TRBJ2-5	TRBD2	TGTGCCAGCAGCTTAGTGTTCGCGGGGGGAAGAGAGACCCAGTACTTC	CASSLVFAGGRETQYF
TRBV24-1	many	TRBJ1-5	NA	TGTGCCACCCAGGGTTATTCAGATCAGCCCCAGCATTTT	CATQGYSDQPQHF
TRBV7-3	many	TRBJ2-2	NA	TGTGCCAGCAGCCAGAGACCCATCGGGGAGCTGTTTTTT	CASSQRPIGELFF
TRBV6-2/TRBV6-3	many	TRBJ1-5	NA	TGTGCCAGCAGTTATGGTCGTTTAAGAGTCAATCAGCCCCAGCATTTT	CASSYGRLRVNQPQHF
TRBV7-8	many	TRBJ2-7	TRBD1	TGTGCCAGCAGCTTACAGCAGGGGGACGAGCAGTACTTC	CASSLQQGDEQYF
TRBV2	NA	TRBJ1-5	NA	TGTGCCAGCAGTGAAGGGGGATTCGGCAATCAGCCCCAGCATTTT	CASSEGGFGNQPQHF
TRBV6-1	NA	TRBJ2-7	NA	TGTGCCAGCAGACCTCGGGAGAAGGGCTCCTACGAGCAGTACTTC	CASRPREKGSYEQYF
TRBV28	few	TRBJ2-7	TRBD1	TGTGCCAGCAGTTCCGGGACAGGGGTCTACGAGCAGTACTTC	CASSSGTGVYEQYF
TRBV6-5	many	TRBJ2-2	TRBD1	TGTGCCAGCAGTTACGGACAGGGCCTCACCGGGGAGCTGTTTTTT	CASSYGQGLTGELFF
TRBV10-3	many	TRBJ1-2	TRBD1	TGTGCCATCAGCGTTACAGGGGGCTTCGGCTACACCTTC	CAISVTGGFGYTF
TRBV12-3/TRBV12-4	many	TRBJ2-5	NA	TGTGCCAGCAGTTCGGGCCGGGGCTACCAAGAGACCCAGTACTTC	CASSSGRGYQETQYF